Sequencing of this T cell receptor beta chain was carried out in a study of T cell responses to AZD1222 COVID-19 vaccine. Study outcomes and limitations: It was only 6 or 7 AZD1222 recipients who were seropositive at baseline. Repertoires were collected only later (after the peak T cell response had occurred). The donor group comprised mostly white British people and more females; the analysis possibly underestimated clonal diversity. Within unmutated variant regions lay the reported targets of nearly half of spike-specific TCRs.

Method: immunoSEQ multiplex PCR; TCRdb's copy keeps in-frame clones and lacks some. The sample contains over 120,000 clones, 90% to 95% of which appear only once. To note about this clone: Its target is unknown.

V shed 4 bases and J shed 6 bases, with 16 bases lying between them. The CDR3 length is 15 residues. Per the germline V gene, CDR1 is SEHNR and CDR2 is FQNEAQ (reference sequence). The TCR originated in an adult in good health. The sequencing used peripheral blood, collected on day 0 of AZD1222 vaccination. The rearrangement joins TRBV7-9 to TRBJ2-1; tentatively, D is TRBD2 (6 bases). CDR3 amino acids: CASSYPGLPRNEQFF. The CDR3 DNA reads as TGTGCCAGCAGCTATCCGGGACTCCCCCGCAATGAGCAGTTCTTC.